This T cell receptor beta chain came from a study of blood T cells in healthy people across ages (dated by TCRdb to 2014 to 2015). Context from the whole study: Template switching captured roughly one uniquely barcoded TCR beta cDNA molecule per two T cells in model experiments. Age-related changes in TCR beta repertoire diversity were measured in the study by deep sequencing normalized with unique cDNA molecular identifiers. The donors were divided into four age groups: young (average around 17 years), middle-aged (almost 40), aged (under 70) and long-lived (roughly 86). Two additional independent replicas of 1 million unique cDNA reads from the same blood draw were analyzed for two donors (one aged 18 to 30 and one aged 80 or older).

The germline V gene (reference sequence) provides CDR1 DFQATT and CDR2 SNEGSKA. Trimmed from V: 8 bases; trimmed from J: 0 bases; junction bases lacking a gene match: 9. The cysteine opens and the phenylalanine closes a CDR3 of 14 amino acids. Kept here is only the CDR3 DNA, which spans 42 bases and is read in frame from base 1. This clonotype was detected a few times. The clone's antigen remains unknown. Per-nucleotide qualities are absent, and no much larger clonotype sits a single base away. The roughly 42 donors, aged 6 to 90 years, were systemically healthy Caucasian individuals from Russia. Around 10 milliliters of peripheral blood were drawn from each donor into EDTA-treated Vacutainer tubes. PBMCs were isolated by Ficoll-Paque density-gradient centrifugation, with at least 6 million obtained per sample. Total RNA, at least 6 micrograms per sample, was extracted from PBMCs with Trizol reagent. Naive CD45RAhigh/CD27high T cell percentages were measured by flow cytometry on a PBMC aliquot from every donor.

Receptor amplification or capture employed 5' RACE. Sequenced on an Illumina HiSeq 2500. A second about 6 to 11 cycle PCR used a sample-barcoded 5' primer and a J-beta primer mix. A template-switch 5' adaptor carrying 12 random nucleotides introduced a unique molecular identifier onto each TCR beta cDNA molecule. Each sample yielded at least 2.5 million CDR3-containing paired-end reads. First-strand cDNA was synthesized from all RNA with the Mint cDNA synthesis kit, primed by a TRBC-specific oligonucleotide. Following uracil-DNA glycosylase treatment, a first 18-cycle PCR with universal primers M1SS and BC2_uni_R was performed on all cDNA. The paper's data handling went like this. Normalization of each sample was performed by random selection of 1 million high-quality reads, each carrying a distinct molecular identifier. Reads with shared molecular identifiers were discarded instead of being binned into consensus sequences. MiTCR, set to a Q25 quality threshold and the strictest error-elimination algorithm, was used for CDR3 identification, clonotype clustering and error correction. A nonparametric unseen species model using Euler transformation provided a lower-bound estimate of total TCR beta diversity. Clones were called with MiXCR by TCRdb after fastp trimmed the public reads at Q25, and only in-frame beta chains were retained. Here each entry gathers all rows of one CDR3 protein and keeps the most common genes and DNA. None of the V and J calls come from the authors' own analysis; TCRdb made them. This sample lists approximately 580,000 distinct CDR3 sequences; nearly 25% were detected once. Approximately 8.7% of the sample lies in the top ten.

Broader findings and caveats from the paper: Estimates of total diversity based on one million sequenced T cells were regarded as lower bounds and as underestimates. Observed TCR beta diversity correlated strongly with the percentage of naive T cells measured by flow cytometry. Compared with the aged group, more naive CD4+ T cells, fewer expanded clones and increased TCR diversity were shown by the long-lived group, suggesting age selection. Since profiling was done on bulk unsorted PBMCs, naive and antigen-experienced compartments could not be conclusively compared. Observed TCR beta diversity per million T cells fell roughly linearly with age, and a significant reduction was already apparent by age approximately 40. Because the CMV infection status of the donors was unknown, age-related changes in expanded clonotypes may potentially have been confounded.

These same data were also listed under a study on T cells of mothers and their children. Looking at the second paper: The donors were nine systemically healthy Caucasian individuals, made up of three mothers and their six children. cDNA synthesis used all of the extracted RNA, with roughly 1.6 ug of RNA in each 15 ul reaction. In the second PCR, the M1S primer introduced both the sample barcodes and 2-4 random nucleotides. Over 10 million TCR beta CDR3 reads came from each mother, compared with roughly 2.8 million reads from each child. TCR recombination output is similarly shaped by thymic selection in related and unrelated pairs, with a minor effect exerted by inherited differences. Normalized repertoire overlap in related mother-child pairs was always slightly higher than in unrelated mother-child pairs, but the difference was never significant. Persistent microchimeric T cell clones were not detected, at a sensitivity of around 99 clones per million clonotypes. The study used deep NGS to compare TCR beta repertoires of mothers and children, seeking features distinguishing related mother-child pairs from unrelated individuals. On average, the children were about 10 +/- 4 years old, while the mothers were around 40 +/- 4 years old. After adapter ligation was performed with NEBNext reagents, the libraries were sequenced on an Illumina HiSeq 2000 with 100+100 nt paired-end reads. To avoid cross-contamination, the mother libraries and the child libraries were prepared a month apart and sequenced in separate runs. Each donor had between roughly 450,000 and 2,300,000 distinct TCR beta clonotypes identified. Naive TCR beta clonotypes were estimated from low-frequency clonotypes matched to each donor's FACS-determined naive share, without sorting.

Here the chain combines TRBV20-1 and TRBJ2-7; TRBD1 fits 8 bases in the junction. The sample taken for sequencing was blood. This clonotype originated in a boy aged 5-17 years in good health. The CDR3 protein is CSQERGQGSYEQYF. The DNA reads TGCAGTCAAGAAAGAGGACAGGGCTCCTACGAGCAGTACTTC.